One sample yielded the 31 T cell receptor beta chains listed below, sequenced in a study of T cell repertoires in cytomegalovirus infection. A single record per CDR3 protein comes from TCRdb applying MiXCR to the reads. The sample includes fewer than 550,000 distinct CDR3 sequences, around 27% seen only once; the top ten take less than 15%. The sequenced sample consisted of PBMCs. Every receptor here comes from a human donor in good health (CMV status not recorded). Some clones in this sample may be carry-over from other donors' samples.

This clonotype was observed a handful of times. The rearrangement links TRBV12-3 or TRBV12-4 to TRBJ1-5, with D perhaps TRBD1 (5 bases). The CDR3 totals 13 residues. V was shortened by 5 bases and J by 15 bases, with 20 bases between the two germline ends. The CDR3 coding sequence is TGTGCCAGCAGTCTTGGACATGACACGCTTTTGCATTTT. This encodes CASSLGHDTLLHF.

The gene calls are TRBV7-2 and TRBJ1-2, with 12 bases that match TRBD1. V gave up 4 bases and J gave up 8 bases; unmatched junction bases: 8. The CDR3 consists of 15 residues. From germline, CDR1 is SGHTA and CDR2 FQGNSA. CDR3 sequence: CASSSRDRGLLGYTF. The CDR3 bases are TGTGCCAGCAGCTCCCGGGACAGGGGGCTCCTCGGCTACACCTTC.

The chain uses TRBV6-2 or TRBV6-3 and TRBJ1-1; D unresolved. V gave up 6 bases and J gave up 3 bases, with 20 bases separating them. In germline, CDR1 is MNHEY, CDR2 SVGEGT. The CDR3 is made up of 16 amino acids. The CDR3 region is CASSPRFGEVYTEAFF. CDR3 bases: TGTGCCAGCAGCCCCCGTTTCGGGGAGGTGTACACTGAAGCTTTCTTT.

This clonotype was seen repeatedly, ten times or more. The V and J genes are TRBV12-3 or TRBV12-4 and TRBJ2-2, with 11 bases fitting TRBD2. This CDR3 has 15 residues. With 6 bases clipped from V and 4 bases from J, the junction kept 4 bases outside the gene matches. The CDR3 bases are TGTGCCAGCAGCGGGACTAGCGGCTCCACCGGGGAGCTGTTTTTT. This encodes CASSGTSGSTGELFF.

This clonotype has at least ten counts. The chain has TRBV7-6 and TRBJ2-1; 7 bases line up with TRBD2. Germline-derived CDR1 and CDR2 are SGHVS and FNYEAQ. J was trimmed by 6 bases and V by 4 bases; bases with no gene match: 9. The CDR3 spans 15 residues. The CDR3 DNA is TGTGCCAGCAGCTCGCAGGCGGGAGTGATCAATGAGCAGTTCTTC. This gives the protein CASSSQAGVINEQFF.

This clonotype occurred many times. The CDR3 nucleotides are TGTGCCAGCAGCTCCCCGGACAGGGGGACTGAAGCTTTCTTT. Protein: CASSSPDRGTEAFF. The chain uses TRBV7-2 and TRBJ1-1; 10 nucleotides line up with TRBD1. Germline CDR1 is SGHTA and CDR2 is FQGNSA. The trim removed 4 bases at V and 5 bases at J, leaving 4 bases unmatched. The CDR3 runs to 14 residues.

This clonotype was seen more than once but under ten times. V is TRBV27 and J is TRBJ1-2; a possible D gene is TRBD1 (5 bases). The CDR3 spans 14 residues. V was pared by 4 bases and J by 3 bases, with 12 bases between. Germline CDR1 is MNHEY and CDR2 is SMNVEV (reference sequence). The CDR3 nucleotides are TGTGCCAGCAGTTCGTCCAGGGCGTACTATGGCTACACCTTC. Protein: CASSSSRAYYGYTF.

The chain recombines TRBV7-2 with TRBJ2-1, with 7 bases lining up with TRBD2. The germline V gene has CDR1 SGHTA and CDR2 FQGNSA. V shed 3 bases, J shed 7 bases, and the junction held 9 bases outside the gene matches. The CDR3 is 15 residues long. CDR3 in amino acids: CASSFGRRERNEQFF. Written as DNA, the CDR3 is TGTGCCAGCAGCTTCGGGCGGCGGGAGAGGAATGAGCAGTTCTTC.

The rearrangement links TRBV5-1 to TRBJ2-1, with 7 bases lining up with TRBD1. CDR3 length: 14 amino acids. Germline CDR1 SGHRS, CDR2 YFSETQ. V trimming: 4 bases; J trimming: 3 bases; junction bases outside the gene matches: 4. The CDR3 sequence: CASSGTALYNEQFF. The CDR3 DNA is TGCGCCAGCAGCGGGACAGCCCTCTACAATGAGCAGTTCTTC. Drawing the rest from reference TRBV5-1 and TRBJ2-1, the complete variable domain is KAGVTQTPRYLIKTRGQQVTLSCSPISGHRSVSWYQQTPGQGLQFLFEYFSETQRNKGNFPGRFSGRQFSNSRSEMNVSTLELGDSALYLCASSGTALYNEQFFGPGTRLTVL.

This clonotype has just a few counts. This rearrangement joins TRBV4-3 to TRBJ2-1; 16 bases map to TRBD2. Germline lookup yields CDR1 LGHNA and CDR2 YSLEER. CDR3 length: 20 amino acids. J was trimmed by 0 bases and V by 4 bases; bases with no gene match: 9. CDR3 in DNA: TGCGCCAGCAGCCGAAAAGGGACTAGCGGGAGGGTAAGCTCCTACAATGAGCAGTTCTTC. As protein: CASSRKGTSGRVSSYNEQFF.

This clonotype was seen a few times. This chain links TRBV10-3 with TRBJ1-6; 10 bases fit TRBD1. In germline, CDR1 is ENHRY, CDR2 SYGVKD. Trimming at V came to 0 bases and at J to 7 bases, leaving 3 bases not matched to a gene. CDR3 length: 16 amino acids. In DNA form, the CDR3 reads TGTGCCATCAGTGAGTCGACAGGGGGCGGCAATTCACCCCTCCACTTT. Its protein is CAISESTGGGNSPLHF.

J is TRBJ1-2 and V is TRBV11-2; possible D gene TRBD1, 6 bases. The germline V gene encodes CDR1 SGHAT and CDR2 FQNNGV. The CDR3 is made up of 15 amino acids. The V end lost 5 bases, the J end lost 3 bases, and 16 bases lay between the germline ends. CDR3 sequence (DNA): TGTGCCAGCAGCACCCTCACAGGGAAATACTATGGCTACACCTTC. It yields the protein CASSTLTGKYYGYTF. The variable domain in full, with the rest retrieved from reference TRBV11-2 and TRBJ1-2, is EAGVAQSPRYKIIEKRQSVAFWCNPISGHATLYWYQQILGQGPKLLIQFQNNGVVDDSQLPKDRFSAERLKGVDSTLKIQPAKLEDSAVYLCASSTLTGKYYGYTFGSGTRLTVV.

At least ten counts were recorded for this clonotype. The genes are TRBV7-8 and TRBJ2-1; D uncertain. V was clipped by 3 bases and J by 0 bases, with 18 bases between them. This CDR3 comprises 18 residues. Germline assignment: CDR1 SGHVS and CDR2 FQNEAQ. Written as DNA, the CDR3 is TGTGCCAGCAGCTTGGACCCTAAGATGATTCACTCCTACAATGAGCAGTTCTTC. This sequence encodes CASSLDPKMIHSYNEQFF.

This clonotype appeared a few times. This chain joins TRBV2 and TRBJ2-3, with a tentative D call TRBD2 (5 bases). The CDR3 consists of 14 residues. CDR1 is SNHLY, CDR2 FYNNEI, per germline. Trimming pared 4 bases from V and 4 bases from J, leaving 12 bases between. CDR3 coding DNA: TGTGCCAGCAGTGTAAAACTAGTAGCAGATACGCAGTATTTT. It yields the protein CASSVKLVADTQYF.

This chain connects TRBV12-3 or TRBV12-4 to TRBJ1-6; 9 bases agree with TRBD1. The CDR3 spans 15 residues. V gave up 6 bases and J gave up 8 bases; unmatched junction bases: 8. The CDR3 DNA follows: TGTGCCAGCAGCGCACAGGGGGCTTCGGATTCACCCCTCCACTTT. Translating it yields CASSAQGASDSPLHF.

This clonotype was seen a few times. The gene calls are TRBV2 and TRBJ1-4; 8 bases line up with TRBD1. The CDR3 spans 14 residues. Germline trimming cut 6 bases from V and 7 bases from J; bases unmatched to any gene: 7. Germline V gives CDR1 SNHLY, CDR2 FYNNEI. This chain's CDR3 is CASRETGAGEKLFF. The CDR3 coding sequence is TGTGCCAGCAGAGAGACAGGGGCGGGTGAAAAACTGTTTTTT.

This clonotype was detected a few times. The chain has TRBV12-3 or TRBV12-4 and TRBJ1-2; perhaps TRBD1 as D (5 bases). The CDR3 runs 19 residues. Trimming stripped 3 bases from V and 0 bases from J, with 23 bases between. The CDR3 DNA follows: TGTGCCAGCAGTTTGGAGACAGCTTTAGGAAGAATATCTAACTATGGCTACACCTTC. Translation: CASSLETALGRISNYGYTF.

This clonotype was seen a handful of times. The gene calls are TRBV18 and TRBJ2-7, with D possibly TRBD2 on 6 matching bases. Germline CDR1 and CDR2: KGHSH and LQKENI. The ends were cut back, 3 bases at V and 0 bases at J, with 18 bases in the middle. The length of the CDR3 is 17 residues. CDR3 nucleotides: TGTGCCAGCTCACCCAATCTCCCCGGGAGACCCTCCTACGAGCAGTACTTC. Translation gives CASSPNLPGRPSYEQYF.

The CDR3 reads CASRPTSGSRREQYF. As DNA, the CDR3 is TGTGCCAGTAGACCAACTAGCGGGAGTCGCCGCGAGCAGTACTTC. This sequence joins TRBV19 and TRBJ2-7; 11 bases align to TRBD2. The CDR3 totals 15 residues. V trimming: 6 bases; J trimming: 6 bases; junction bases outside the gene matches: 10. In germline, CDR1 is LNHDA, CDR2 SQIVND (reference sequence).

This clonotype showed up just once. The chain is built from TRBV2 and TRBJ2-1; 10 bases align to TRBD1. The CDR3 is made up of 15 amino acids. Germline values: CDR1 SNHLY, CDR2 FYNNEI. V trimming: 6 bases; J trimming: 6 bases; junction bases outside the gene matches: 8. The CDR3 nucleotides read TGTGCCAGCAGACCGGACAGGGGGTCCGGCAATGAGCAGTTCTTC. Translating it yields CASRPDRGSGNEQFF.

The chain is built from TRBV11-2 and TRBJ2-2; 7 bases map to TRBD2. The junction had 10 bases not matched to a gene; V was cut back by 5 bases and J by 7 bases. This CDR3 has 15 residues. The germline CDR1 and CDR2 sequences are SGHAT and FQNNGV. For the CDR3, the DNA is TGTGCCAGCAGCCCCCTGGGCGGGAGTATCGGGGAGCTGTTTTTT. Its translation is CASSPLGGSIGELFF. The variable domain in full, completed from reference TRBV11-2 and TRBJ2-2, reads EAGVAQSPRYKIIEKRQSVAFWCNPISGHATLYWYQQILGQGPKLLIQFQNNGVVDDSQLPKDRFSAERLKGVDSTLKIQPAKLEDSAVYLCASSPLGGSIGELFFGEGSRLTVL.

The rearrangement uses TRBV18 and TRBJ2-7; D gene uncertain. Trimming left V 2 bases short and J 1 base short, with 9 bases between. The CDR3 covers 14 residues. The V gene's germline CDR1 is KGHSH and CDR2 LQKENI. The CDR3 loop is CASSPRGESYEQYF. CDR3 DNA: TGTGCCAGCTCACCAAGAGGCGAATCCTACGAGCAGTACTTC.

The chain carries TRBV18 and TRBJ2-7, with D unresolved. This CDR3 is 13 amino acids long. V gave up 4 bases and J gave up 3 bases, with 10 bases separating them. Germline V lookup: CDR1 KGHSH, CDR2 LQKENI. CDR3 residues: CASSRSPGYEQYF. In DNA, the CDR3 is TGTGCCAGCTCACGGTCGCCGGGCTACGAGCAGTACTTC.

The rearrangement links TRBV25-1 to TRBJ1-4; D perhaps matches TRBD1 (5 bases). Trimming cost V 4 bases and J 5 bases, with 11 bases left between them. The CDR3 totals 14 residues. Germline V lookup: CDR1 MGHDK, CDR2 SYGVNS. CDR3 DNA sequence: TGTGCCAGCAGTGGACCGGGACCCAATGAAAAACTGTTTTTT. Protein sequence: CASSGPGPNEKLFF.

Note on this clonotype: The junction shows a germline mismatch at one end, possibly a read error. V is TRBV7-7 and J is TRBJ2-1; TRBD2 matches 10 bases. Looked up from germline, CDR1 is SSHAT and CDR2 is FNYEAQ (reference sequence). CDR3 length: 19 amino acids. CDR3 nucleotides: TGTGCTAGCAGCTTAAGGCCCCGGGTACCTAGCGGGAGTTTAGATGAGCAGTTCTTC. It translates to CASSLRPRVPSGSLDEQFF.

The V call is TRBV6-2 or TRBV6-3, the J call TRBJ2-1; D is undetermined. The CDR3 totals 11 residues. V was shortened by 6 bases and J by 6 bases, with 6 bases between the two germline ends. Germline V gene data show CDR1 as MNHEY and CDR2 as SVGEGT. DNA of the CDR3: TGTGCCAGCAGATACATCAATGAGCAGTTCTTC. Its translation is CASRYINEQFF.

This clonotype was detected many times. The rearrangement uses TRBV29-1 and TRBJ2-1, with 11 bases aligning to TRBD2. Per germline, CDR1 SQVTM and CDR2 ANQGSEA. This CDR3 spans 11 amino acids. The ends lost 4 bases at V and 13 bases at J; junction bases unmatched: 3. CDR3 sequence (DNA): TGCAGCGTTGGACTAGCGGGAAATCAGTTCTTC. Protein product: CSVGLAGNQFF.

The CDR3 DNA sequence: TGTGCCACCAGTGACCGGGACAGCTCCTACGAGCAGTACGTC. Translated, it gives CATSDRDSSYEQYV. The V and J genes are TRBV10-3 and TRBJ2-7, with 7 nucleotides matching TRBD1. Per the germline V gene, CDR1 is ENHRY and CDR2 is SYGVKD. This CDR3 is built from 14 residues.

This chain links TRBV28 with TRBJ2-7; TRBD2 matches 7 bases. CDR1 and CDR2 (germline): MDHEN, SYDVKM. This CDR3 contains 14 residues. Losses at the gene ends were 6 bases for V and 1 base for J; bases not matched to a gene: 6. The CDR3 protein is CASRSGLDSYEQYF. The CDR3 DNA reads as TGTGCCAGCAGATCCGGACTAGATTCCTACGAGCAGTACTTC.

This clonotype was found a few times. CDR3 nucleotides: TGCAGTGCCCAGATGCCTCCCGAGGCAAACACCATATATTTT. Translated: CSAQMPPEANTIYF. The chain combines TRBV20-1 with TRBJ1-3, with unresolved D. Between the trimmed V and J ends, which lost 6 bases and 6 bases, there was a span of 18 bases. This CDR3 contains 14 residues. Per the germline V gene, CDR1 is DFQATT and CDR2 is SNEGSKA (reference sequence).

To note about this clonotype: One end of the junction fails to match germline, which may point to a read error. The gene calls are TRBV4-1 and TRBJ2-7, with 7 nucleotides matching TRBD2. CDR1 MGHRA and CDR2 YSYEKL come from the germline V gene. The CDR3 contains 13 residues. The CDR3 spells CASSQPLANEQYF. In DNA, the CDR3 is TGTGCCAGCAGCCAACCACTAGCGAACGAGCAGTACTTC.